The 21 T cell receptor beta chains below were found in one sample sequenced in a study of blood T cells in healthy people across ages. A second PCR, run for 7 to 11 cycles, used a sample-barcoded 5' primer plus a J-beta primer mix. TCRdb itself ran the 5' RACE reads through MiXCR, one entry per CDR3 protein. The sample includes over a million distinct CDR3 sequences, approximately 25% of them seen just once. The sample also formed part of further work on T cells of mothers and their children.

The sequenced material came from blood. These receptors were collected from a girl aged 2-10 years in good health.

V is TRBV6-2 or TRBV6-3 and J is TRBJ1-2; D is ambiguous. V lost 2 bases and J lost 1, with 5 bases in between. This CDR3 spans 13 amino acids. The germline gives CDR1 MNHEY, CDR2 SVGEGT. The CDR3 sequence: CASSYSINYGYTF. CDR3 bases: TGTGCCAGCAGTTACAGCATTAACTATGGCTACACCTTC.

The sample holds a few counts of this clonotype. The J gene is TRBJ2-3, the V gene TRBV20-1; TRBD2 aligns across 9 bases. The length of the CDR3 is 15 residues. Germline V lookup: CDR1 DFQATT, CDR2 SNEGSKA (reference sequence). J lost 1 base, V lost 2 bases, and 4 bases had no gene match. CDR3 protein: CSARTSGPRTDTQYF. The CDR3 DNA reads TGCAGTGCTAGAACTAGCGGGCCACGCACAGATACGCAGTATTTT.

This clonotype was detected only a few times. The chain recombines TRBV23-1 with TRBJ2-5, with TRBD1 matching over 9 bases. TRBV23-1 counts as an open reading frame of uncertain function. The CDR3 is 17 amino acids. After removal of 4 bases from V and 5 bases from J, the junction contained 14 bases not matched to a gene. The CDR3 loop is CASSPARGTGISETQYF. CDR3 in DNA: TGCGCCAGCAGTCCAGCGAGAGGGACAGGGATTTCGGAGACCCAGTACTTC.

This clonotype has a handful of counts. This chain joins TRBV12-3 or TRBV12-4 and TRBJ1-4; 10 bases match TRBD1. CDR3 length: 17 amino acids. The junction had 9 bases not matched to a gene; V was cut back by 3 bases and J by 5 bases. For the CDR3, the DNA is TGTGCCAGCAGTTTTTGGGACAGGGGCTTCGAAAATGAAAAACTGTTTTTT. Amino acid sequence: CASSFWDRGFENEKLFF.

This clonotype was seen a handful of times. This chain links TRBV2 with TRBJ2-5; D might be TRBD1 or TRBD2, each matching 6 bases. Trimming shortened V by 10 bases and J by 5 bases, and 20 bases separated the two germline ends. Germline V gives CDR1 SNHLY, CDR2 FYNNEI. The CDR3 contains 14 residues. The chain's CDR3 is CATKEGGREETQYF. The CDR3 DNA reads TGTGCCACCAAGGAAGGGGGGCGTGAGGAGACCCAGTACTTC. Together with reference TRBV2 and TRBJ2-5, the CDR3 gives the full variable domain: EPEVTQTPSHQVTQMGQEVILRCVPISNHLYFYWYRQILGQKVEFLVSFYNNEISEKSEIFDDQFSVERPDGSNFTLKIRSTKLEDSAMYFCATKEGGREETQYFGPGTRLLVL.

About this clonotype itself: A read error is possible here, since a much larger clone lies one base away. The chain employs TRBV27 and TRBJ1-1, with 10 bases identical to TRBD1. From germline, CDR1 is MNHEY and CDR2 SMNVEV (reference sequence). The CDR3 covers 14 residues. In DNA form, the CDR3 reads TGTGCCAGCAGTTTGGACAGGGGGAACACTGACGCTTTCTTT. Its protein is CASSLDRGNTDAFF.

This clonotype was observed a few times. V is TRBV6-2 or TRBV6-3 and J is TRBJ2-7; D possibly corresponds to TRBD2 (5 bases). CDR3 size: 13 residues. V lost 7 bases and J 0 bases, leaving 10 bases between the germline ends. Germline V gene lookup returns CDR1 MNHEY and CDR2 SVGEGT. The CDR3 region has the DNA TGTGCCAGCACAGAGCGGCTCTCCTACGAGCAGTACTTC. It is translated as CASTERLSYEQYF.

The sample holds a few counts of this clonotype. This rearrangement joins TRBV27 to TRBJ1-2, with D possibly TRBD1 on 6 matching bases. Germline-derived CDR1 and CDR2 are MNHEY and SMNVEV (reference sequence). This CDR3 spans 11 amino acids. Trimming took off 8 bases at V and 5 bases at J, with 9 bases between the two ends. The CDR3 protein is CASGTLYGYTF. CDR3 bases: TGTGCCAGCGGGACACTGTATGGCTACACCTTC.

This clonotype showed up just a few times. The chain combines TRBV29-1 with TRBJ1-2; D is ambiguous. This CDR3 is built from 11 residues. Germline loops: CDR1 SQVTM, CDR2 ANQGSEA. The V end was cut by 7 bases, the J end by 8 bases, with 14 bases between. The CDR3 DNA sequence: TGCAGCGCCGCGAATCCAGAAGGCTACACCTTC. Its protein is CSAANPEGYTF.

The chain couples TRBV9 to TRBJ2-5; D call uncertain. The V end lost 0 bases, the J end lost 5 bases, and 8 bases lay between the germline ends. Germline assignment: CDR1 SGDLS and CDR2 YYNGEE. The CDR3 runs 13 residues. The CDR3 protein is CASSVGIRETQYF. In DNA, the CDR3 is TGTGCCAGCAGCGTAGGGATTAGGGAGACCCAGTACTTC.

This rearrangement joins TRBV6-2 or TRBV6-3 to TRBJ2-1; the match to TRBD1 covers 8 bases. The CDR3 consists of 14 residues. J was trimmed by 6 bases and V by 7 bases; bases with no gene match: 8. Germline loops: CDR1 MNHEY, CDR2 SVGEGT. CDR3 region: CASTQGQVRNEQFF. In DNA, the CDR3 is TGTGCCAGCACCCAGGGACAGGTCCGCAATGAGCAGTTCTTC.

The gene calls are TRBV6-1 and TRBJ2-5, with D possibly being TRBD1 (5 bases). The J call could be wrong; TRBJ2-7 is a better fit for the DNA end. Germline assignment: CDR1 MNHNS and CDR2 SASEGT. The CDR3 spans 12 residues. The CDR3 protein is CASRTVDNEQYF. CDR3 bases: TGTGCCAGCAGGACAGTGGATAACGAGCAGTACTTC.

The rearrangement links TRBV4-1 to TRBJ2-1; D assignment may be TRBD1 or TRBD2 (5 bases each). The CDR3 loop spans 15 amino acids. Germline assignment: CDR1 MGHRA and CDR2 YSYEKL. V dropped 4 bases and J dropped 8 bases, with 18 bases sitting between them. DNA for the CDR3: TGCGCCAGCAGCCCCGGGACGGATGAGGTGGATGAGCAGTTCTTC. Translated: CASSPGTDEVDEQFF.

The V gene is TRBV24-1, the J gene TRBJ2-1; TRBD2 aligns across 8 bases. The length of the CDR3 is 14 residues. The germline CDR1 and CDR2 sequences are KGHDR and SFDVKD. V lost 7 bases to trimming and J lost 7 bases; unmatched junction nucleotides: 8. The CDR3 loop reads CATSPAGVRNEQFF. CDR3 nucleotide sequence: TGTGCCACCAGCCCAGCGGGGGTAAGAAATGAGCAGTTCTTC.

The V call is TRBV6-6, the J call TRBJ2-5; a possible D gene is TRBD1 (5 bases). Germline V gives CDR1 MNHNY, CDR2 SVGAGI (reference sequence). The CDR3 extends over 15 amino acids. V shed 1 base and J shed 1 base, with 10 bases lying between them. Here the CDR3 reads CASSYFGAVQETQYF. DNA for the CDR3: TGTGCCAGCAGTTACTTTGGGGCAGTCCAAGAGACCCAGTACTTC.

The gene calls are TRBV29-1 and TRBJ1-2; the D is unclear. This CDR3 has 12 amino acids. Germline V gene sequence: CDR1 SQVTM, CDR2 ANQGSEA. CDR3 DNA: TGCACTGGCTACGGGGTTGACTATGGCTACACCTTC. Protein sequence: CTGYGVDYGYTF.

Many counts were recorded for this clonotype. The rearrangement uses TRBV3-1 and TRBJ2-7; D unresolved. The CDR3 loop spans 12 amino acids. Germline-derived CDR1 and CDR2 are LGHDT and YNNKEL (reference sequence). V lost 3 bases to trimming and J lost 4 bases, with 7 bases between them. The CDR3 is CASSHTAYEQYF. In DNA, the CDR3 is TGTGCCAGCAGCCATACAGCTTACGAGCAGTACTTC.

The V gene is TRBV29-1, the J gene TRBJ2-5; 10 positions match TRBD1. The DNA end is a closer match to TRBJ2-7, so the J assignment may be wrong. The CDR3 contains 13 residues. Germline V gives CDR1 SQVTM, CDR2 ANQGSEA. For the CDR3, the DNA is TGCAGCGTCGCGGGACAGGGGATGGTCGAGCAGTACTTC. Protein sequence: CSVAGQGMVEQYF.

This clonotype was counted between two and nine times. This chain connects TRBV11-2 to TRBJ2-5; the D gene is possibly TRBD1 (5 bases). V lost 0 bases, J lost 9 bases, and 14 bases lay in between. Germline assignment: CDR1 SGHAT and CDR2 FQNNGV. This CDR3 region has 14 residues. The CDR3 nucleotides are TGTGCCAGCAGCTTAGACAGGGCAAGTTCGGCCCAGTACTTC. It yields the protein CASSLDRASSAQYF.

This chain connects TRBV10-3 to TRBJ2-5, with D uncertain. Germline CDR1 and CDR2: ENHRY and SYGVKD. Trimming took off 3 bases at V and 3 bases at J, with 8 bases between the two ends. The CDR3 loop spans 13 amino acids. Written as DNA, the CDR3 is TGTGCCATCAGTGATCCCTGGGAAGAGACCCAGTACTTC. Encoded protein: CAISDPWEETQYF.

This clonotype came up a few times. The chain has TRBV20-1 and TRBJ2-5, with D maybe TRBD1 (8 bases). The CDR3 runs 13 residues. Germline V lookup: CDR1 DFQATT, CDR2 SNEGSKA (reference sequence). Trimming took off 4 bases at V and 4 bases at J, with 13 bases between the two ends. As DNA, the CDR3 is TGCAGTGCTAAACAGGGGGGGTCAGAGACCCAGTACTTC. Translating it yields CSAKQGGSETQYF.